The next 29 T cell receptor beta chains were all read from a single sample in a study of graft-versus-host responses after intestinal transplantation. Method: immunoSEQ multiplex PCR; TCRdb's copy keeps in-frame clones and lacks some. The data hold around 10,000 clones, with 30% observed a single time. The source material was alloreactive CD4+ T cells from a mixed lymphocyte reaction culture, sampled before intestinal transplant. Sample subset: CFSE-low proliferating T cells sorted from roughly six-day pre-transplant mixed lymphocyte reaction (GvH or HvG direction). Receptor source: a human patient who received an intestinal transplant.

The sample holds a few counts of this clone. The chain links TRBV2 to TRBJ1-5, with TRBD1 as a possible D gene (5 bases). V gave up 10 bases and J gave up 0 bases, with 13 bases separating them. This CDR3 has 14 amino acids. The germline CDR1 and CDR2 sequences are SNHLY and FYNNEI. The CDR3 DNA sequence: TGTGCCACCGGGGGGGGAGATAGCAATCAGCCCCAGCATTTT. It encodes CATGGGDSNQPQHF.

This clone is categorized as medium-sized (0.01 to 0.1%). V and J are TRBV7-9 and TRBJ2-3; possible D gene TRBD2, 6 bases. V shed 5 bases and J shed 3 bases, with 12 bases lying between them. Germline-derived CDR1 and CDR2 are SEHNR and FQNEAQ (reference sequence). The CDR3 runs 14 residues. The CDR3 spells CASSLGSQTDTQYF. In nucleotides, the CDR3 is TGTGCCAGCAGCCTCGGGAGCCAGACAGATACGCAGTATTTT. The variable domain in full, completed from reference TRBV7-9 and TRBJ2-3, reads DTGVSQNPRHKITKRGQNVTFRCDPISEHNRLYWYRQTLGQGPEFLTYFQNEAQLEKSRLLSDRFSAERPKGSFSTLEIQRTEQGDSAMYLCASSLGSQTDTQYFGPGTRLTVL.

In this sample, this clone turned up a few times. This sequence joins TRBV4-1 and TRBJ2-7; TRBD2 matches 10 bases. Per the germline V gene, CDR1 is MGHRA and CDR2 is YSYEKL. This CDR3 is built from 14 residues. V lost 1 base, J lost 3 bases, and 0 bases stayed unmatched. The CDR3: CASSQGTSGYEQYF. The CDR3 DNA is TGCGCCAGCAGCCAAGGGACTAGCGGCTACGAGCAGTACTTC.

This clone has just a few counts. Here the CDR3 reads CASSSYPDDNEQFF. The CDR3 DNA is TGTGCCAGCAGCTCCTATCCCGATGACAATGAGCAGTTCTTC. This chain joins TRBV7-3 and TRBJ2-1; D gene unclear. The CDR3 length is 14 residues. The germline gives CDR1 SGHTA, CDR2 FQGTGA. The V gene lost 4 bases and the J gene lost 5 bases, with 12 bases spanning the gap.

This sequence joins TRBV28 and TRBJ2-7; D is perhaps TRBD1 (5 bases). The length of the CDR3 is 14 residues. Germline assignment: CDR1 MDHEN and CDR2 SYDVKM. The ends were cut back, 3 bases at V and 5 bases at J, with 14 bases in the middle. The CDR3 bases are TGTGCCAGCAGTTTGGGCAGGGTCGGCGACGAGCAGTACTTC. It codes for CASSLGRVGDEQYF.

This clone was picked up a small number of times. The V gene is TRBV6-6, the J gene TRBJ1-5; tentative D call: TRBD1 (5 bases). The germline V gene encodes CDR1 MNHNY and CDR2 SVGAGI (reference sequence). The CDR3 contains 14 residues. Trimming removed 2 bases at V and 6 bases at J, with 11 bases between. CDR3 in amino acids: CASSYPGGGQPQHF. CDR3 DNA: TGTGCCAGCAGTTACCCGGGGGGGGGTCAGCCCCAGCATTTT.

This clone appeared a few times. The chain uses TRBV29-1 and TRBJ2-1; 12 nucleotides line up with TRBD1. After removal of 4 bases from V and 7 bases from J, the junction contained 5 bases not matched to a gene. Germline V gives CDR1 SQVTM, CDR2 ANQGSEA. CDR3 length equals 14 residues. The chain's CDR3 is CSVVGQGAGNEQFF. For the CDR3, the DNA is TGCAGCGTTGTGGGACAGGGGGCCGGGAATGAGCAGTTCTTC.

V gene TRBV30 combines with J gene TRBJ1-5; a weak D match, TRBD1 (6 bases). Germline lookup yields CDR1 GTSNPN and CDR2 SVGIG (reference sequence). Trimming left V 0 bases short and J 6 bases short, with 15 bases between. CDR3 length: 15 amino acids. The CDR3 is CAWSVRGQGSQPQHF. CDR3 nucleotides: TGTGCCTGGAGTGTACGGGGGCAGGGCAGTCAGCCCCAGCATTTT.

The V and J genes are TRBV4-1 and TRBJ2-5, with D perhaps TRBD2 (5 bases). Trimming removed 3 bases from V and 4 bases from J, with 21 bases in between. CDR3 length: 17 amino acids. Germline V gene data show CDR1 as MGHRA and CDR2 as YSYEKL. CDR3 amino acids: CASSQGRLKTTRETQYF. The CDR3 region has the DNA TGCGCCAGCAGCCAGGGCCGGTTAAAGACTACCCGAGAGACCCAGTACTTC.

The genes are TRBV6-1 and TRBJ1-5; weak D call: TRBD1 (6 bases). Trimming cost V 3 bases and J 1 base, with 7 bases left between them. Germline V CDR1 and CDR2: MNHNS, SASEGT. The CDR3 is made up of 14 amino acids. Written as DNA, the CDR3 is TGTGCCAGCAGTGACAGGGGAAGCAATCAGCCCCAGCATTTT. Encoded protein: CASSDRGSNQPQHF.

This clone appeared a few times. The J gene is TRBJ2-7, the V gene TRBV27; no clear D gene. CDR1 MNHEY and CDR2 SMNVEV come from the germline V gene (reference sequence). The V end was cut by 6 bases, the J end by 3 bases, with 15 bases between. The CDR3 length is 14 residues. Here the CDR3 DNA reads TGTGCCAGCAGCCCTACGGGCCGGCTCTACGAGCAGTACTTC. Encoded protein: CASSPTGRLYEQYF.

The chain couples TRBV30 to TRBJ2-7; maybe TRBD2 (6 bases). The CDR3 runs 14 residues. Germline loops: CDR1 GTSNPN, CDR2 SVGIG (reference sequence). Trimming shortened V by 0 bases and J by 2 bases, and 11 bases separated the two germline ends. The CDR3 DNA follows: TGTGCCTGGAGTGTCGATGGAGGGGCCTACGAGCAGTACTTC. Translating it yields CAWSVDGGAYEQYF.

The rearrangement uses TRBV5-4 and TRBJ2-5; tentative D call: TRBD1 (6 bases). V was cut by 3 bases and J by 3 bases, with 12 bases left in between. The CDR3 loop spans 14 amino acids. The germline CDR1 and CDR2 sequences are SGHNT and YYREEE (reference sequence). This CDR3 is CASSSPPGEETQYF. CDR3 DNA sequence: TGTGCCAGCAGCTCGCCCCCAGGGGAAGAGACCCAGTACTTC.

The CDR3 sequence is CASSTRGPTEAFF. The CDR3 nucleotides read TGCGCCAGCAGCACCAGGGGGCCCACTGAAGCTTTCTTT. J is TRBJ1-1 and V is TRBV5-1; 8 positions match TRBD1. This CDR3 comprises 13 residues. Trimming removed 4 bases from V and 4 bases from J; junction bases left unmatched: 3. Germline V gives CDR1 SGHRS, CDR2 YFSETQ. The full variable domain, completed using reference TRBV5-1 and TRBJ1-1, is KAGVTQTPRYLIKTRGQQVTLSCSPISGHRSVSWYQQTPGQGLQFLFEYFSETQRNKGNFPGRFSGRQFSNSRSEMNVSTLELGDSALYLCASSTRGPTEAFFGQGTRLTVV.

This clone showed up just a few times. The chain is built from TRBV4-3 and TRBJ2-3; TRBD2 matches 7 bases. The germline V gene encodes CDR1 LGHNA and CDR2 YSLEER. After removal of 1 base from V and 1 base from J, the junction contained 2 bases not matched to a gene. The CDR3 consists of 15 residues. In nucleotides, the CDR3 is TGCGCCAGCAGCCAAGTCCTAGCGGGCACAGATACGCAGTATTTT. Its translation is CASSQVLAGTDTQYF.

This clone has more than one count but fewer than ten. This chain joins TRBV11-2 and TRBJ1-3; D not certain. Trimming stripped 5 bases from V and 1 base from J, with 12 bases between. This CDR3 is built from 15 residues. In germline, CDR1 is SGHAT, CDR2 FQNNGV. CDR3 bases: TGTGCCAGCAGCCCAGACGGGCGATCTGGAAACACCATATATTTT. It encodes CASSPDGRSGNTIYF.

This chain links TRBV27 with TRBJ2-1; the D is unclear. Germline V lookup: CDR1 MNHEY, CDR2 SMNVEV (reference sequence). This CDR3 is 14 amino acids long. Trimming shortened V by 0 bases and J by 3 bases, and 6 bases separated the two germline ends. CDR3 amino acids: CASSLSGRYNEQFF. The DNA of the CDR3 is TGTGCCAGCAGTTTATCAGGCCGCTACAATGAGCAGTTCTTC.

The chain carries TRBV9 and TRBJ2-7; 7 bases fit TRBD2. V was clipped by 3 bases and J by 0 bases; unmatched bases: 3. The CDR3 runs 14 residues. Germline CDR1 and CDR2: SGDLS and YYNGEE. The CDR3 DNA reads as TGTGCCAGCAGCGCCGGGGGGTCCTCCTACGAGCAGTACTTC. Protein sequence: CASSAGGSSYEQYF.

This rearrangement joins TRBV7-6 to TRBJ1-4; D gene uncertain. CDR1 is SGHVS, CDR2 FNYEAQ, per germline. The CDR3 extends over 17 amino acids. Between the trimmed V and J ends, which lost 5 bases and 3 bases, there was a span of 19 bases. DNA for the CDR3: TGTGCCAGCAGCCACGGCCAAAACTTGGGAGCTAATGAAAAACTGTTTTTT. Its translation: CASSHGQNLGANEKLFF.

This rearrangement joins TRBV4-2 to TRBJ2-1, with 9 bases fitting TRBD2. CDR1 and CDR2 (germline): LGHNA, YNFKEQ. CDR3 length: 15 residues. J gave up 1 base and V 6 bases, and 4 bases lay outside the gene matches. The CDR3 bases are TGTGCCAGCAGTAAAAGCGGGGGGTCCTACAATGAGCAGTTCTTC. This translates into CASSKSGGSYNEQFF.

This clone showed up just a few times. The chain uses TRBV12-5 and TRBJ2-1, with 8 nucleotides matching TRBD2. Germline V lookup: CDR1 LGHNT, CDR2 FRNRAP. V lost 2 bases, J lost 0 bases, and 6 bases stayed unmatched. This CDR3 region has 17 residues. In DNA form, the CDR3 reads TGTGCTAGTGGTTTGAAGTTAGCGGGGAGCTCCTACAATGAGCAGTTCTTC. This encodes CASGLKLAGSSYNEQFF. The full variable domain, its missing parts supplied by reference TRBV12-5 and TRBJ2-1, is DARVTQTPRHKVTEMGQEVTMRCQPILGHNTVFWYRQTMMQGLELLAYFRNRAPLDDSGMPKDRFSAEMPDATLATLKIQPSEPRDSAVYFCASGLKLAGSSYNEQFFGPGTRLTVL.

J is TRBJ2-3 and V is TRBV2; perhaps TRBD2 as D (6 bases). The CDR3 has 18 residues. The germline V and J ends were trimmed by 6 bases and 1 base, with 23 bases remaining between them. Germline V CDR1 and CDR2: SNHLY, FYNNEI. The CDR3 bases are TGTGCCAGCAGGGACACCGGGACTTACTACATAGGCACAGATACGCAGTATTTT. It codes for CASRDTGTYYIGTDTQYF. The complete variable domain, with remaining parts taken from reference TRBV2 and TRBJ2-3, reads EPEVTQTPSHQVTQMGQEVILRCVPISNHLYFYWYRQILGQKVEFLVSFYNNEISEKSEIFDDQFSVERPDGSNFTLKIRSTKLEDSAMYFCASRDTGTYYIGTDTQYFGPGTRLTVL.

This clone has only one observation. This chain connects TRBV10-3 to TRBJ1-2; a weak D match, TRBD1 (6 bases). The CDR3 covers 14 residues. From germline, CDR1 is ENHRY and CDR2 SYGVKD. The V gene lost 4 bases and the J gene lost 0 bases, with 9 bases spanning the gap. CDR3 in amino acids: CAISGGDTNYGYTF. The DNA for the CDR3 is TGTGCCATCAGTGGAGGGGACACTAACTATGGCTACACCTTC.

The table lists this clone with a few counts. The genes are TRBV2 and TRBJ2-3, with 13 bases identical to TRBD2. The CDR3 sequence is 15 residues long. V shed 3 bases and J 7 bases; nucleotides not matched to a gene: 4. Germline CDR1 SNHLY, CDR2 FYNNEI. This chain's CDR3 is CASSDGTSGINTQYF. The CDR3 bases are TGTGCCAGCAGTGACGGGACTAGCGGGATAAATACGCAGTATTTT.

This clone has only a few counts. The gene calls are TRBV6-1 and TRBJ2-7; 8 bases match TRBD1. With 6 bases clipped from V and 2 bases from J, the junction kept 9 bases outside the gene matches. CDR1 is MNHNS, CDR2 SASEGT, per germline. This CDR3 has 15 residues. In nucleotides, the CDR3 is TGTGCCAGCAGGAGGAGGACAGGGAGGACCTACGAGCAGTACTTC. Residues: CASRRRTGRTYEQYF.

This clone turned up a few times. V is TRBV6-1 and J is TRBJ1-1, with a tentative D call TRBD1 (5 bases). The length of the CDR3 is 14 residues. Trimming took 5 bases from V and 6 from J, leaving 16 bases between them. Germline V gene lookup returns CDR1 MNHNS and CDR2 SASEGT. This CDR3 is CASSSREVVSEAFF. The CDR3 DNA reads as TGTGCCAGCAGTTCCAGGGAAGTAGTATCTGAAGCTTTCTTT.

V and J are TRBV7-6 and TRBJ2-7; weak D call: TRBD1 (6 bases). The ends were cut back, 3 bases at V and 1 base at J, with 10 bases in the middle. Germline assignment: CDR1 SGHVS and CDR2 FNYEAQ. CDR3 size: 14 residues. DNA for the CDR3: TGTGCCAGCAGCTTTAGGACAGAGTCCTACGAGCAGTACTTC. Protein sequence: CASSFRTESYEQYF.

The gene calls are TRBV2 and TRBJ2-7; 7 bases fit TRBD2. The CDR3 sequence is 14 residues long. The germline gives CDR1 SNHLY, CDR2 FYNNEI. The V and J ends lost 5 bases and 7 bases, in that order; junction bases with no gene match: 11. CDR3 amino acids: CASSLGLGEKEQYF. The CDR3 bases are TGTGCCAGCAGTCTTGGACTAGGAGAGAAGGAGCAGTACTTC.

This clone is termed large. The V call is TRBV7-6, the J call TRBJ1-4, with D possibly TRBD1 on 5 matching bases. Trimming removed 4 bases from V and 4 bases from J, with 10 bases in between. Per germline, CDR1 SGHVS and CDR2 FNYEAQ. The CDR3 has 14 amino acids. CDR3 loop: CASSSGPRNEKLFF. CDR3 sequence (DNA): TGTGCCAGCAGCTCGGGACCGCGTAATGAAAAACTGTTTTTT.